The source of this TCR beta chain is a study of blood T cell repertoires in COVID-19. As for the study in general: Spain, Italy and the United States supplied samples that represented acute and convalescent COVID-19. The analysed material was cDNA or gDNA that came from T cells, B-cell-depleted T cells, or PBMCs.

With 0 bases removed from V and 7 bases from J, the gap between germline ends came to 17 bases. The CDR3 is made up of 15 amino acids. Germline CDR1 and CDR2: SGHNT and YYREEE (reference sequence). Original analysis: For nucleated cells, counts were estimated from reference gene primer amplification. Assay used: immunoSEQ multiplex PCR; TCRdb lists only in-frame clones, some missing. D and trimming come from the DNA, and the V and J calls and clone size come from that table. The sample consists of about 280,000 clones, under 90% of them appearing once. The sequence came from a man aged 45-65 years with acute or convalescent COVID-19. The chain carries TRBV5-4 and TRBJ2-7; possibly TRBD2 for D (5 bases). Sequencing was done on a sample of peripheral blood. The CDR3 spells CASSLGPLAGGEQYF. CDR3 nucleotides: TGTGCCAGCAGCTTGGGGCCCCTCGCGGGTGGGGAGCAGTACTTC.